This T cell receptor (beta chain) was documented in a study of shared clonotypes between healthy human individuals. Study-level information: Per donor, three plates held CD4 naive cells, three held CD4 memory, two held CD8 naive and one held CD8 memory. Study-wide findings and caveats: The study's rarefaction showed incomplete sorted-subset sequencing despite large depth. Compared with clonotypes that all four donors shared, non-shared clonotypes had lower generation probabilities. A few donors showed sharing of approximately 5% of naive CD4 clonotypes.

V was clipped by 1 base and J by 1 base; unmatched bases: 11. The CDR3 is 18 amino acids. The germline V gene has CDR1 SGHVS and CDR2 FQNEAQ. Clones were read by immunoSEQ multiplex PCR, and TCRdb kept only the in-frame ones, dropping some. The data show some 89,000 clones, 67% seen once. Concerning this clone itself: As yet, its antigen is unknown.

Sequenced material: memory CD8+ T cells sorted from blood. Subset meaning: CD45RO+ cells pooled with CCR7-negative TemRA cells. The sequence derives from a man under 40 in good health. This chain connects TRBV7-8 to TRBJ2-5, with 8 bases that match TRBD1. The CDR3: CASSLERFLGTGQETQYF. The CDR3, as DNA: TGTGCCAGCAGCTTAGAACGTTTTTTAGGGACAGGCCAAGAGACCCAGTACTTC.